The table lists the clone carrying this TCR beta chain with a few counts. Its antigen is still unknown. These data come from a study of cytomegalovirus exposure and HLA in healthy donors. Overall study findings and caveats: Overall, around 160 TCR beta chains were annotated as cytomegalovirus-associated.

V lost 2 bases, J lost 2 bases, and 0 bases stayed unmatched. The germline V gene has CDR1 ENHRY and CDR2 SYGVKD. CDR3 length: 14 amino acids. A multiplex PCR was run with 60 Vbeta primers and 13 Jbeta primers. The method was immunoSEQ multiplex PCR; TCRdb's version includes in-frame clones alone and lacks a portion of them. The table lists around 150,000 clones, roughly three quarters of them singletons. This chain uses TRBV10-3 with TRBJ1-5, with TRBD1 matching 7 bases. The sequencing input was PBMCs. This TCR was sampled from a human donor in good health. CDR3 coding DNA: TGTGCCATCAGTGAGACAGGGGGCAATCAGCCCCAGCATTTT. This codes for CAISETGGNQPQHF.